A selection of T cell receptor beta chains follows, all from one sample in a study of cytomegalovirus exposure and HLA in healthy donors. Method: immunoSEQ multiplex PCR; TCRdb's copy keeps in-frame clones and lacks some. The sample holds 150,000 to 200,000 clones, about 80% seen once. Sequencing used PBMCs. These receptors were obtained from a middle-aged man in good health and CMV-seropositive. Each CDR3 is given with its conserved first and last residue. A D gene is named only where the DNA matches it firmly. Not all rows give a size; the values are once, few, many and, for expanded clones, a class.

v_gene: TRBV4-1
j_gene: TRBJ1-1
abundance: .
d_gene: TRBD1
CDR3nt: TGCGCCAGCAGCCAAGATGAGGGACAGGGTAAAGTCACTGAAGCTTTCTTT
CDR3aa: CASSQDEGQGKVTEAFF

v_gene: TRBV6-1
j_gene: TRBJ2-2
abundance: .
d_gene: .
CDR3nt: TGTGCCAGCAGTGAAGCGGCAGAGGCCGGGGAGCTGTTTTTT
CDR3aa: CASSEAAEAGELFF

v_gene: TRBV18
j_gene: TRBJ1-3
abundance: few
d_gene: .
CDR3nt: TGTGCCAGCTCACCAAATGTTGGAGATTCTGGAAACACCATATATTTT
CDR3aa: CASSPNVGDSGNTIYF

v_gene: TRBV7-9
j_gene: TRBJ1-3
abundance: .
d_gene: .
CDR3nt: TGTGCCAGCAGCTCGACGTATACAGGGACTGGAAACACCATATATTTT
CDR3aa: CASSSTYTGTGNTIYF

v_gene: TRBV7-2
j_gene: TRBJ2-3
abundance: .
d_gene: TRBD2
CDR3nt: TGTGCCAGCAGCTTACTCGGGGGGTCTAGCACAGATACGCAGTATTTT
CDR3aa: CASSLLGGSSTDTQYF

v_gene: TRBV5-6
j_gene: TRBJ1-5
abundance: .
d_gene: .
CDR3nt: TGTGCCAGCAGCTCTGGACTGACGTACTATAGCAATCAGCCCCAGCATTTT
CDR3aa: CASSSGLTYYSNQPQHF

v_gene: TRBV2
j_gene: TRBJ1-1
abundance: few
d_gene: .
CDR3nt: TGTGCCAGCACCACCCCCTGGGGGGGCACTGAAGCTTTCTTT
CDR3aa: CASTTPWGGTEAFF

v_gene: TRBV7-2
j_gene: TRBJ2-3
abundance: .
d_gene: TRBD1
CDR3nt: TGTGCCAGCAGCTTACGCGGAACAGGGGATCACACAGATACGCAGTATTTT
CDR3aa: CASSLRGTGDHTDTQYF

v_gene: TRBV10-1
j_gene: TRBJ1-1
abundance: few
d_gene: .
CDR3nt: TGCGCCAGCAGCGGGTGGGGGGGCCGGAACACTGAAGCTTTCTTT
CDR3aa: CASSGWGGRNTEAFF

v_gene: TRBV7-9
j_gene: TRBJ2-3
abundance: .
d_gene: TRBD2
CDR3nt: TGTGCCAGCAGCTCCTATAGCGGGAAAACAGATACGCAGTATTTT
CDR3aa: CASSSYSGKTDTQYF

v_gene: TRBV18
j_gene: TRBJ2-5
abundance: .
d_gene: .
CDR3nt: TGTGCCAGCTCACTAACGGGCGCGGGGGAGACCCAGTACTTC
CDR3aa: CASSLTGAGETQYF

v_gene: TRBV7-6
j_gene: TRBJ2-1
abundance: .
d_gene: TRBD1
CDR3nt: TGTGCCAGCAGCATCGGGACAGCCTATGAGCAGTTCTTC
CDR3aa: CASSIGTAYEQFF

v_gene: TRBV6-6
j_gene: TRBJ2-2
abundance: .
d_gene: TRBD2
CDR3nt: TGTGCCAGCAGTTACATCCCGGGGGGGGACACCGGGGAGCTGTTTTTT
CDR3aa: CASSYIPGGDTGELFF

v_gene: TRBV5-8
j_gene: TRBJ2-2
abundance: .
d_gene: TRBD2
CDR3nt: TGTGCCAGCAGCTTGGCCTACGGACTAGCGGGTAGGGCCGGGGAGCTGTTTTTT
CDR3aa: CASSLAYGLAGRAGELFF

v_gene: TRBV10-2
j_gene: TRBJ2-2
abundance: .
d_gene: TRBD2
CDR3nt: TGCGCCAGCAGTGACCCTCGGGGTAGCGGGGGGTCGAACACCGGGGAGCTGTTTTTT
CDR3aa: CASSDPRGSGGSNTGELFF

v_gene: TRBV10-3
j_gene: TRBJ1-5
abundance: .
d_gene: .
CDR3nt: TGTGCCACAACTTTCTTTGAGGACACTGGCAATCAGCCCCAGCATTTT
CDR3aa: CATTFFEDTGNQPQHF

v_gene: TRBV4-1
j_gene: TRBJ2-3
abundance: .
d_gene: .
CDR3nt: TGCGCCAGCAGCGCTAGACAGTTCACAGATACGCAGTATTTT
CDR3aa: CASSARQFTDTQYF

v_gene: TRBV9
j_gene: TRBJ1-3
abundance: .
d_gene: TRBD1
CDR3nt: TGTGCCAGCAGCGTGGACAGGGTCGGAAACACCATATATTTT
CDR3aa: CASSVDRVGNTIYF

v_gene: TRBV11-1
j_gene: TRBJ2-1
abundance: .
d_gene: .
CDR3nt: TGTGCCAGCAGCCCCAGGGCGAACTCCTACAATGAGCAGTTCTTC
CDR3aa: CASSPRANSYNEQFF

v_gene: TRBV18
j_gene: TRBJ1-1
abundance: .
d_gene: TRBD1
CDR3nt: TGTGCCAGCTCACTCCGACAGGGGGCGAACACTGAAGCTTTCTTT
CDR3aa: CASSLRQGANTEAFF

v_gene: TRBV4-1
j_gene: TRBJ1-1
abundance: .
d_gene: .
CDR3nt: TGCGCCAGCAGCCAAGAGAGAGCCACTGAAGCTTTCTTT
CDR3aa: CASSQERATEAFF

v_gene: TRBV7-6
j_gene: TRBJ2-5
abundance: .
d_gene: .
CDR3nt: TGTGCCAGCAGCAGAGAGGGCCCAGGGACCCAGTACTTC
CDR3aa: CASSREGPGTQYF

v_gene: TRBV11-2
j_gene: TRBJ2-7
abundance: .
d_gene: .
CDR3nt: TGTGCCAGCAGCCGAGAGTACGAGCAGTACTTC
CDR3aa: CASSREYEQYF

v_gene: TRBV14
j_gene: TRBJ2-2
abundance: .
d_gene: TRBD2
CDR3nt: TGTGCCAGCAGCCAAGGAGATAGCGGGGGGAACACCGGGGAGCTGTTTTTT
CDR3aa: CASSQGDSGGNTGELFF

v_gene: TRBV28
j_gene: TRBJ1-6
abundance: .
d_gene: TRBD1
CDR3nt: TGTGCCAGCAGAGACACAGGGGGCGGTAATTCACCCCTCCACTTT
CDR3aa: CASRDTGGGNSPLHF

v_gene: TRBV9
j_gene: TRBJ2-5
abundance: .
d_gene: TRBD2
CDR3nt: TGTGCCAGCAGCGTTCTAGCGGGGGGACAAGAGACCCAGTACTTC
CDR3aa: CASSVLAGGQETQYF

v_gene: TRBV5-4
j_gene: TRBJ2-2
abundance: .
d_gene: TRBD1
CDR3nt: TGTGCCAGCAGCTCGGACAGGGGGGGGCACGGGGAGCTGTTTTTT
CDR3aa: CASSSDRGGHGELFF

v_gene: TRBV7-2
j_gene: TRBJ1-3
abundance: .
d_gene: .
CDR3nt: TGTGCCAGCAGCTCTAACAGATACTCTGGAAACACCATATATTTT
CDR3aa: CASSSNRYSGNTIYF

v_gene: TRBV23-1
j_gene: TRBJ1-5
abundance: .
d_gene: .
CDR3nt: TGCGCCGGGGGCTTGATGCCAGGGAGCAATCAGCCCCAGCATTTT
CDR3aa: CAGGLMPGSNQPQHF

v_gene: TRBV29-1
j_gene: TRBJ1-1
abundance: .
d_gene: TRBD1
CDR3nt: TGCAGCGTTCCCGGGACAGGGGTTTGGGAAGCTTTCTTT
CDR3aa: CSVPGTGVWEAFF

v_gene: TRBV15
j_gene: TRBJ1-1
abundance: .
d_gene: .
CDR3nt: TGTGCCACCAGCAGTACAGGGCGACTCGAAGTTTTCTTT
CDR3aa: CATSSTGRLEVFF

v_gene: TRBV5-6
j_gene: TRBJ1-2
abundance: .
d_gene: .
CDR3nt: TGTGCCAGCAGCTCCAGGGGTAACTATGGCTACACCTTC
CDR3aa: CASSSRGNYGYTF

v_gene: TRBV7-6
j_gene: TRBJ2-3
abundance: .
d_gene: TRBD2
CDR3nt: TGTGCCAGCAGCTTAGCGGGACTAGCGGGGTATACAGATACGCAGTATTTT
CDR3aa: CASSLAGLAGYTDTQYF

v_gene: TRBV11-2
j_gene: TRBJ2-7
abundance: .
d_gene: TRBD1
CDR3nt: TGTGCCAGCAGCCGGGGACAGGGCCCCTACGAGCAGTACTTC
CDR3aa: CASSRGQGPYEQYF

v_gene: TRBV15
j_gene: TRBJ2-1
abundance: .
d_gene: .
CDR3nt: TGTGCCACCAGAGGGGGGGGCGGACCGAAACACAATGAGCAGTTCTTC
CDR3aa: CATRGGGGPKHNEQFF

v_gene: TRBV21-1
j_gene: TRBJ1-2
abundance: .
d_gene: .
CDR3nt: TGTGCCAGCCTAGGTGGCTACACCTTC
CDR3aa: CASLGGYTF

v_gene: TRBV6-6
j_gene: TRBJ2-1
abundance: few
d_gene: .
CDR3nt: TGTGCCAGCAGTTCAAACGCAGGGTATGAGCAGTTCTTC
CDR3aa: CASSSNAGYEQFF